The clone carrying this TCR beta chain has at least ten counts. The target antigen is unknown. Unique molecular identifiers (one per individual cDNA molecule) were attached. Using its own MiXCR run on the 5' RACE reads, TCRdb lists one record per CDR3 protein. Found here are about 32,000 distinct CDR3 sequences, approximately 10% of them singletons; the top ten hold around 13%. These data are taken from a study of early T cells in non-severe SARS-CoV-2 infection. Study in general: RNA in bulk from unsorted whole blood was sequenced, and chains were unpaired. Whole-study findings and limits: Missing private and CD4 specificities, VDJdb matching favored anti-spike CD8 responses.

Trimming took 1 base from V and 6 from J; bases not matched to a gene: 2. This CDR3 spans 14 amino acids. Germline V gives CDR1 SGHAT, CDR2 FQNNGV. The V and J genes are TRBV11-2 and TRBJ2-7; 11 nucleotides line up with TRBD1. The TCR originated in an adult who was a healthcare worker with PCR-confirmed SARS-CoV-2 infection or an uninfected control (not recorded which). Material: whole blood. For the CDR3, the DNA is TGTGCCAGCAGCTTAGTGGGACAGGGGGGCGAGCAGTACTTC. It yields the protein CASSLVGQGGEQYF.